This T cell receptor (beta chain) was obtained from a study of cytomegalovirus exposure and HLA in healthy donors. This clone appeared once. Its specificity is not known. Broader study findings: In a later analysis, CMV-associated beta chains were mostly HLA-associated, it appeared. Follow-up analysis seemed to connect common viral pathogens with several of the most significant clusters identified.

Both 60 Vbeta primers and 13 Jbeta primers went into the PCR. Assay used: immunoSEQ multiplex PCR; TCRdb lists only in-frame clones, some missing. The sample has about 150,000 clones; roughly 85% are singletons. From germline, CDR1 is SGHNT and CDR2 YYREEE (reference sequence). Germline trimming cut 4 bases from V and 3 bases from J; bases unmatched to any gene: 9. The CDR3 totals 15 residues. Input material: PBMCs. This chain joins TRBV5-4 and TRBJ2-7; 8 nucleotides line up with TRBD1. The clonotype was recovered from a woman aged 18-29 years in good health and CMV-seronegative. The CDR3 protein is CASSPPGQADYEQYF. The DNA of the CDR3 is TGTGCCAGCAGCCCCCCGGGACAGGCCGACTACGAGCAGTACTTC.